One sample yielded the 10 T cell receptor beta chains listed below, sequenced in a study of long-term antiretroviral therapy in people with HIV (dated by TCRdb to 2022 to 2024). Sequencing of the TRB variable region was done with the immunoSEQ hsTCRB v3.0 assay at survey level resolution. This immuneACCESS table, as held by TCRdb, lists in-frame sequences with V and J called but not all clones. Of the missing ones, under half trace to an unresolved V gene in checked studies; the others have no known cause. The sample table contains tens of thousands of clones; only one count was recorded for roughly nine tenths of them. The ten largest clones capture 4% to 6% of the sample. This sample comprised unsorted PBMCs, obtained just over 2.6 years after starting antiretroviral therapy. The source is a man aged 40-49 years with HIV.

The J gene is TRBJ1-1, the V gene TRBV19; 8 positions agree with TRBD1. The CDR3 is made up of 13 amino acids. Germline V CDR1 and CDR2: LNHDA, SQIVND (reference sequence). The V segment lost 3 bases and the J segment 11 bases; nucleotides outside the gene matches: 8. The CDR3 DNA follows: TGTGCCAGTAGTATGAGGACAGGGCGGGATGCTTTCTTT. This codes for CASSMRTGRDAFF.

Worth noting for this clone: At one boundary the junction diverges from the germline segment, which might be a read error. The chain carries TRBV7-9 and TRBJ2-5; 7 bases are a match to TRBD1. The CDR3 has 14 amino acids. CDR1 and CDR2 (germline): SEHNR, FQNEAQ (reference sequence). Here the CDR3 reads CASSTTGNQETQYF. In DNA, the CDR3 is TGTGCCAGCAGCACGACAGGGAACCAGGAGACCCAGTACTTC.

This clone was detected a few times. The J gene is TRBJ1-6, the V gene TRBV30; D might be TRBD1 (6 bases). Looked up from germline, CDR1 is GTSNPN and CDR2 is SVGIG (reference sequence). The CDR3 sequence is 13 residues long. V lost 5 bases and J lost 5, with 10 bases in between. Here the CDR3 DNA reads TGTGCCTGGGTGACAGGTGATAATTCACCCCTCCACTTT. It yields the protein CAWVTGDNSPLHF. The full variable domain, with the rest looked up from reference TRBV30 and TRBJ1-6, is SQTIHQWPATLVQPVGSPLSLECTVEGTSNPNLYWYRQAAGRGLQLLFYSVGIGQISSEVPQNLSASRPQDRQFILSSKKLLLSDSGFYLCAWVTGDNSPLHFGNGTRLTVT.

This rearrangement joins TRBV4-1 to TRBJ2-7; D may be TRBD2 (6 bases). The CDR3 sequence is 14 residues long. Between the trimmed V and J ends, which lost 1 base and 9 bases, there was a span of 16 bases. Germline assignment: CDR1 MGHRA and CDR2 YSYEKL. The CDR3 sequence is CASSQAAREETQYF. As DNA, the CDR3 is TGCGCCAGCAGCCAAGCGGCCAGGGAGGAAACGCAGTACTTC.

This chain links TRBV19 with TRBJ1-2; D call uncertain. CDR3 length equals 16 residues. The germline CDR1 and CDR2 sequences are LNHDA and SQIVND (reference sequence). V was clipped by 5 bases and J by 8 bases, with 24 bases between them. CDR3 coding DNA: TGTGCCAGTAGTCCCCGTACGGGCCTTTACTCGGAAGGCTACACCTTC. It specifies CASSPRTGLYSEGYTF.

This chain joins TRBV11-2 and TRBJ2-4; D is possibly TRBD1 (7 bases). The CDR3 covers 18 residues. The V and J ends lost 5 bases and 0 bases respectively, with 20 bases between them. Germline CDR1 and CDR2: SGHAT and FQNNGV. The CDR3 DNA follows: TGTGCCAGCAGCACATGGACAGGAGGGGATCCAGCCAAAAACATTCAGTACTTC. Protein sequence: CASSTWTGGDPAKNIQYF.

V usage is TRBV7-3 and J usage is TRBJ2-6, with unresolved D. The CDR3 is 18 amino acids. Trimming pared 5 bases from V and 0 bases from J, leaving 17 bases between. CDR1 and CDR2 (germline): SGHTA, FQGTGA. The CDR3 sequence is CASSPVGVARSGANVLTF. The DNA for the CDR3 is TGTGCCAGCAGCCCTGTGGGTGTCGCTCGCTCTGGGGCCAACGTCCTGACTTTC.

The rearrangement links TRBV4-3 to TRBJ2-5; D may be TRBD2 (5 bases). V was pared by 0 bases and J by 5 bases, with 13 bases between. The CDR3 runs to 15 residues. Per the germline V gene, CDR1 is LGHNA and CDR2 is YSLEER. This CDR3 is CASSQEATLEETQYF. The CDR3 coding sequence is TGCGCCAGCAGCCAAGAGGCAACACTAGAGGAGACCCAGTACTTC.

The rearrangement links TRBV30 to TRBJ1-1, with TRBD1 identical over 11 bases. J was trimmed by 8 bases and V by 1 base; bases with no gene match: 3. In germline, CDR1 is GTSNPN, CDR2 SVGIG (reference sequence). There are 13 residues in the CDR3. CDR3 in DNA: TGTGCCTGGAGTGGGACAGGGGGCGCGGAAGCTTTCTTT. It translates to CAWSGTGGAEAFF.

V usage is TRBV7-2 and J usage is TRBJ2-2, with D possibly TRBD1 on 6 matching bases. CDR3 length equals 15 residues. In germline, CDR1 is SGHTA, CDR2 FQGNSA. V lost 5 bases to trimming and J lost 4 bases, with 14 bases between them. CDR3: CASSPGRGFTGELFF. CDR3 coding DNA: TGTGCCAGCAGCCCTGGAAGGGGGTTCACCGGGGAGCTGTTTTTT.